The sequence of this TCR beta chain was determined in a study of blood T cell repertoires in COVID-19. TCRdb's copy holds only in-frame clones and misses some; the assay was immunoSEQ multiplex PCR. The data hold 200,000 to 300,000 clones, with about 89% observed a single time. The CDR3 totals 15 residues. The V gene lost 3 bases and the J gene lost 3 bases, with 12 bases spanning the gap. In germline, CDR1 is MDHEN, CDR2 SYDVKM. The TCR sequence derives from a woman younger than 30 who had recovered from COVID-19. This rearrangement joins TRBV28 to TRBJ1-3; maybe TRBD1 (6 bases). Sequencing was carried out using PBMCs or T cells enriched from blood (not recorded which). The CDR3 spells CASSFGGAYGNTIYF. CDR3 nucleotides: TGTGCCAGCAGTTTTGGGGGGGCGTATGGAAACACCATATATTTT.